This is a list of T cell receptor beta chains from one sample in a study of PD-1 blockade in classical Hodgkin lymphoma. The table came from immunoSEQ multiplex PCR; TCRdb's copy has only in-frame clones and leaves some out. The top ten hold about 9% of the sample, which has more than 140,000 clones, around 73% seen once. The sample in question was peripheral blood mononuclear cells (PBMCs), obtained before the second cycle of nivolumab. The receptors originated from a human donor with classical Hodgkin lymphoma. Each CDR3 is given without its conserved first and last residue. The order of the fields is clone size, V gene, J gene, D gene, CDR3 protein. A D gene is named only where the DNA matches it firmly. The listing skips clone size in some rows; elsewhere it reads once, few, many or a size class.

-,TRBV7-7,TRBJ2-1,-,ASSSTALGNEQF
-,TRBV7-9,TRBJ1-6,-,ASSLGGFYNSPLH
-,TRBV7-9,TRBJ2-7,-,ASSLAASNYEQY
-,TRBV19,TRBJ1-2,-,ASTEPPPQGIYGYT
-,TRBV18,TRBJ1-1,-,ASSPIVNTEAF
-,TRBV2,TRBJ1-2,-,ASSVGGRYGYT
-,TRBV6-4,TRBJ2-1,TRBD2,ASSVVTSGRLGEQF
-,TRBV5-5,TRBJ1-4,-,ASSPRDNSNEKLF
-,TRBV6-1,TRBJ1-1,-,ASSREGTTEAF
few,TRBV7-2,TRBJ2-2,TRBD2,ASSRSGSTGELF
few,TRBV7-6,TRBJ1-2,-,ASSFGNNYGYT
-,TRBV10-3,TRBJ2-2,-,ASRAPGDGNTGELF
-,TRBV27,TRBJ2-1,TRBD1,ASSLDRGWEQF
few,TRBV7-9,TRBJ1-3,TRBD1,ASSEGQSISGNTIY
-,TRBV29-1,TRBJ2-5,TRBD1,SVRQGEPQETQY
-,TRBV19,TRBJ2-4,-,ASSMRQSLAKNIQY
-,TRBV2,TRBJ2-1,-,ASAPGVGAYNEQF
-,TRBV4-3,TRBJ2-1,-,ASSQGRSGGSYNEQF